This is a list of T cell receptor beta chains from one sample in a study of siplizumab effects on memory and regulatory T cells. Produced via immunoSEQ multiplex PCR; TCRdb's table is partial and in-frame only. The sample contains 75,000 to 100,000 clones, 90% to 95% of which appear only once. Material for sequencing was non-Treg CD4+ T cells sorted from blood. All receptors derive from a human donor in good health. Each CDR3 is given with its conserved first and last residue. D genes are given only for firm matches.

>TRBV15|TRBD2|TRBJ2-3
TGTGCCACCAGCACCCAAGTAGCGGGAACGGGCACAGATACGCAGTATTTT
CATSTQVAGTGTDTQYF
>TRBV6-6|-|TRBJ1-3
TGTGCCAGCAGTTACTCTGCGGGGGGAAACACCATATATTTT
CASSYSAGGNTIYF
>TRBV5-5|TRBD1|TRBJ2-7
TGTGCCAGCAGCGTAACCCCGGGACAGCCCTACGAGCAGTACTTC
CASSVTPGQPYEQYF
>TRBV7-9|-|TRBJ1-3
TGTGCCAGCAGCTTTCCAGAAACTTCTGGAAACACCATATATTTT
CASSFPETSGNTIYF
>TRBV11-2|TRBD1|TRBJ1-3
TGTGCCAGCAGCCCATGGACAGGGTCTGGAAACACCATATATTTT
CASSPWTGSGNTIYF
>TRBV11-2|TRBD1|TRBJ1-1
TGTGCCAGCAGCTTAGGACAGGGCTGGGGGGCTTTCTTT
CASSLGQGWGAFF
>TRBV7-9|TRBD2|TRBJ2-7
TGTGCCAGCAGCCTTCAGAGCGGGAGTAGTGGCGAGCAGTACTTC
CASSLQSGSSGEQYF
>TRBV11-2|-|TRBJ1-2
TGTGCCAGCAGCTTACTATCCCCGTACAACTATGGCTACACCTTC
CASSLLSPYNYGYTF
>TRBV2|-|TRBJ1-1
TGTGCCAGCAGTGGGAGGAGGGGGGAAGCTTTCTTT
CASSGRRGEAFF
>TRBV6-1|-|TRBJ2-1
TGTGCCAGCCGAATGGAGGACGGATACAATGAGCAGTTCTTC
CASRMEDGYNEQFF